This T cell receptor beta chain was sequenced for a study of T-cell memory formation after mild COVID-19 (dated by TCRdb to about 2021). Background on the whole study: Most TCR sequence clusters were specific to one of the two donors. T-cell clones expanding and contracting after mild COVID-19 in a couple of donors were tracked by longitudinal TCRalpha and TCRbeta repertoire sequencing. Two young, previously healthy adult volunteers, one female and one male, were included in the cohort.

This clonotype was seen a few times. Its antigen specificity is not known. One base away there is no much larger clone; base qualities are not given. Ficoll-Paque density gradient centrifugation was the method used to isolate PBMCs. What the study reported, not specific to this receptor: Contracting CD4+ clones were found mainly in CM and EM memory subsets, while CD8+ clones were enriched in EMRA. Only a couple of mild cases were covered by the study, and larger cohorts that include severe cases with pre-infection samples were considered necessary. The second-wave clones that peaked on day 37 were not confirmed to be SARS-CoV-2 specific. Balanced CD4/CD8 phenotypes were observed for clones contracting from day 15 to 85, whereas a bias towards CD4+ was observed for a second wave of clones expanding from day 15 to 37. Some responding clones were detected in pre-infection memory, suggesting pre-existing cross-reactive memory T cells joined the SARS-CoV-2 response.

The germline V gene yields LGHNA for CDR1 and YSLEER for CDR2. The CDR3 contains 15 residues, cysteine and phenylalanine counted. The DNA shown is the 45-base CDR3, in frame from base 1. The V end loses 0 bases and the J end loses 2 bases, and a stretch of 10 bases separates them. Instrument used: Illumina NovaSeq 6000. TCRalpha and TCRbeta cDNA libraries were constructed by 5'RACE with constant-segment primers, with sample barcodes and unique molecular identifiers being introduced. Trizol reagent was used to extract RNA from every sample. Amplification of the libraries took two PCR steps, and the second step added a second sample barcode plus Illumina TruSeq adapters. Sequencing of the libraries was done on an Illumina NovaSeq, producing 2 x 150 bp paired-end reads. Per the original workflow: The reads were demultiplexed and collapsed into UMI-guided consensus sequences using migec v1.2.7. Using mixcr v2.1.11, UMI consensuses were aligned to TRA and TRB V and J templates and then assembled into clonotypes. Clonotypes were classified as expanded or contracted when called significant by both edgeR and NoisET, with noise models trained on biological replicates. For edgeR calls, the cutoffs were a false discovery rate-adjusted p below 0.01 and a log2 fold-change threshold of 1. PCA with hierarchical clustering of max-normalized trajectories of the 1000 most abundant clonotypes was used as exploratory dynamics analysis. The CD4 or CD8 phenotype of responding clones was assigned using the separately sequenced CD4+ and CD8+ repertoires. TCRdb handled the public reads itself, with Q25 trimming in fastp and clone calling in MiXCR, and kept productive beta chains. CDR3 protein sequences are deduplicated, and each keeps its most common genes and DNA. The V and J calls were determined by TCRdb, not by the authors. The sample profile shows 300,000 to 350,000 distinct CDR3 sequences; approximately 13% of them were found once. The ten largest clonotypes hold about a fifth of the sample.

The receptor was derived from a man aged 18 to 35 who had mild COVID-19 (a few samples of this study predate the infection). The sample titles of this study are shuffled in the database, so cell type and time point are left out; the donor was told from shared clones. Recombination linked TRBV4-3 to TRBJ1-2; a tentative D match to TRBD1 spans 5 bases. Sample: PBMCs or a T cell subset sorted from them (not recorded which). The nucleotide sequence is TGCGCCAGCAGCCAAGACCCGGAGGGGAACTATGGCTACACCTTC. This translates into CASSQDPEGNYGYTF.